This T cell receptor beta chain was documented in a study of blood T cell repertoires in COVID-19. Study context: COVID-19 samples collected from the United States, Italy and Spain covered acute and convalescent phases. In each case, the material was cDNA or gDNA derived from T cells, B-cell-depleted T cells, or PBMCs.

In the source study's methods: Estimation of nucleated cell counts was performed using reference gene primer amplification. Produced via immunoSEQ multiplex PCR; TCRdb's table is partial and in-frame only. Clone size and V and J calls were adopted from that table, with D and trimming inferred from the DNA. The sample has under 300,000 clones, 83% seen once; the top ten hold roughly 5.5%. V was cut by 2 bases and J by 0 bases, with 10 bases left in between. Per germline, CDR1 SGHRS and CDR2 YFSETQ. This CDR3 spans 15 amino acids. Sequenced input: peripheral blood. V gene TRBV5-1 combines with J gene TRBJ2-3; tentatively, D is TRBD1 (7 bases). The clonotype comes from a human donor in a cohort sampled during active COVID-19. The CDR3 here is CASSFGGQSTDTQYF. The CDR3 region has the DNA TGCGCCAGCAGCTTCGGGGGACAGAGCACAGATACGCAGTATTTT.